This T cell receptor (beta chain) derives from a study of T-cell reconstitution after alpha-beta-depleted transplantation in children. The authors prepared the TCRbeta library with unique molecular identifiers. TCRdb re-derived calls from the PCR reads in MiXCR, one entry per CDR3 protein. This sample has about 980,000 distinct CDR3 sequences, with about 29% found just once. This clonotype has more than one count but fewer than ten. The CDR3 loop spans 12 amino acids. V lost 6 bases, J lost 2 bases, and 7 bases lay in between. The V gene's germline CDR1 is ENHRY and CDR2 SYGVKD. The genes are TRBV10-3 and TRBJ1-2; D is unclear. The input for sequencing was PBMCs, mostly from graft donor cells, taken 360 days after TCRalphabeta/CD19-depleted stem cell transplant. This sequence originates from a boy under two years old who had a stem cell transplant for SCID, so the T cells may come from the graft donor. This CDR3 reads CAIRESNYGYTF. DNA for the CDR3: TGTGCCATCAGGGAAAGCAACTATGGCTACACCTTC.